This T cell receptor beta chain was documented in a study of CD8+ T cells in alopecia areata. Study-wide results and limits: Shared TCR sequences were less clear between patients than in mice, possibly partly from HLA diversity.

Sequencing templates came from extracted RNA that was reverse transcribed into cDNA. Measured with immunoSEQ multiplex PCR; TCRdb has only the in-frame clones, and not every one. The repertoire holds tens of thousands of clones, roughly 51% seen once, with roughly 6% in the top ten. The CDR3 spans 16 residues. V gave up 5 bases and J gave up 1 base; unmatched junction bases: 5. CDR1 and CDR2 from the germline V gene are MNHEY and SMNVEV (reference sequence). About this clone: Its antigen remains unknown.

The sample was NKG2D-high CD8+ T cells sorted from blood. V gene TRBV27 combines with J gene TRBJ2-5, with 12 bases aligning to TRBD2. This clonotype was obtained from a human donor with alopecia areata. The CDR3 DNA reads TGTGCCAGCAGTGCCCGGACTAGCGGGGTCCAAGAGACCCAGTACTTC. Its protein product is CASSARTSGVQETQYF.